This TCR beta chain was sequenced during a study of cytomegalovirus exposure and HLA in healthy donors. As to this clone: Its matching antigen is unknown.

Germline V gene data show CDR1 as LNHDA and CDR2 as SQIVND (reference sequence). The CDR3 loop spans 16 amino acids. V lost 8 bases to trimming and J lost 2 bases, with 21 bases between them. The study ran its PCR with 60 Vbeta and 13 Jbeta primers. The assay was immunoSEQ multiplex PCR, and TCRdb's table has in-frame clones only and misses some. The sample records about 180,000 clones, approximately 82% being singletons. Points from the study as a whole: No immune exposure information besides CMV serostatus was available. Presence/absence analyses assumed roughly uniform sequencing depth across donors, which may not hold. Later analysis found that TCR beta chains associated with HLA were more clonally expanded than other, equally common chains. A later analysis showed TCR association rates differing by HLA locus, peaking at DRB1 and lowest at HLA-C.

Input material: PBMCs. The clonotype originates from a woman in her 30s in good health and CMV-seronegative. This chain joins TRBV19 and TRBJ1-2, with D perhaps matching TRBD1 (6 bases). The CDR3 nucleotides are TGTGCCAGTGGGTCACGGGTTGGGGGCCAAAACTATGGCTACACCTTC. Translation: CASGSRVGGQNYGYTF.